This is a list of T cell receptor beta chains from one sample in a study of regulatory T cells in long-lasting Graves disease. TCRdb reanalysed the multiplex PCR reads using MiXCR and keeps one entry per CDR3 protein. Among under 450,000 distinct CDR3 sequences, about 10% were seen once, and the ten largest hold approximately 17%. The sample also formed part of further work on T cells in Graves' hyperthyroidism and ophthalmopathy.

The sample here was peripheral blood mononuclear cells (PBMCs), taken at new diagnosis, from a patient treated with antithyroid drugs. These receptors all stem from a woman under 30 with Graves disease. Each CDR3 is given with its conserved first and last residue. Fields, in order: J gene, CDR3 length, V gene, D gene, clone size, CDR3 protein, CDR3 DNA. D genes are given only for firm matches. The size of a clone is reported for some rows only, either as once, few or many, or as a class for expanded clones.

J: TRBJ2-2
length: 16
V: TRBV20-1
D: -
size: many
CDR3: CSARQRWRGAPGELFF
DNA: TGCAGTGCTAGACAACGATGGAGGGGAGCGCCCGGGGAGCTGTTTTTT

J: TRBJ1-2
length: 15
V: TRBV12-3/TRBV12-4
D: -
size: many
CDR3: CASSPLGGQNYGYTF
DNA: TGTGCCAGCAGCCCCCTCGGCGGGCAGAACTATGGCTACACCTTC

J: TRBJ1-1
length: 14
V: TRBV27
D: -
size: few
CDR3: CASGGGGLGTEAFF
DNA: TGTGCCAGCGGAGGGGGGGGTTTAGGCACTGAAGCTTTCTTT

J: TRBJ1-2
length: 15
V: TRBV28
D: -
size: many
CDR3: CASSLGLLANYGYTF
DNA: TGTGCCAGCAGTCTGGGACTACTAGCTAACTATGGCTACACCTTC

J: TRBJ1-2
length: 12
V: TRBV12-3/TRBV12-4
D: -
size: many
CDR3: CASSLGRGGYTF
DNA: TGTGCCAGCAGTTTGGGGCGGGGCGGCTACACCTTC

J: TRBJ2-7
length: 14
V: TRBV5-1
D: TRBD1
size: many
CDR3: CASSWRGQGYEQYF
DNA: TGCGCCAGCAGCTGGAGGGGACAGGGCTACGAGCAGTACTTC

J: TRBJ2-1
length: 14
V: TRBV28
D: -
size: many
CDR3: CASSLGTPVRKQFF
DNA: TGTGCCAGTAGCCTCGGGACACCGGTTAGGAAGCAGTTCTTC

J: TRBJ2-5
length: 16
V: TRBV24-1
D: -
size: many
CDR3: CATSDLEFGGQETQYF
DNA: TGTGCCACCAGTGATTTGGAATTTGGAGGGCAAGAGACCCAGTACTTC

J: TRBJ2-3
length: 16
V: TRBV27
D: TRBD2
size: -
CDR3: CASSSRLAGDADTQYF
DNA: TGTGCCAGCAGTTCTAGACTAGCGGGAGACGCAGATACGCAGTATTTT

J: TRBJ2-7
length: 12
V: TRBV27
D: TRBD1
size: many
CDR3: CEVRGQGFEQYF
DNA: TGCGAAGTACGGGGACAGGGGTTCGAGCAGTACTTC

J: TRBJ1-5
length: 15
V: TRBV11-2
D: -
size: many
CDR3: CASSLEGVGNQPQHF
DNA: TGTGCCAGCAGCTTAGAAGGAGTAGGCAATCAGCCCCAGCATTTT

J: TRBJ2-7
length: 18
V: TRBV28
D: TRBD1
size: many
CDR3: CASSFRLQYRGSSYEQYF
DNA: TGTGCCAGCAGTTTCCGATTGCAATACAGGGGAAGCTCCTACGAGCAGTACTTC

J: TRBJ1-2
length: 15
V: TRBV7-8
D: TRBD1
size: few
CDR3: CASSLQAQGAPGYTF
DNA: TGTGCCAGCAGCTTACAGGCCCAGGGGGCACCTGGCTACACCTTC

J: TRBJ2-1
length: 12
V: TRBV4-1
D: -
size: many
CDR3: CASSQDRREQFF
DNA: TGCGCCAGCAGCCAAGACCGGCGGGAGCAGTTCTTC

J: TRBJ2-2
length: 13
V: TRBV29-1
D: -
size: few
CDR3: CSAPFPDTGELFF
DNA: TGCAGCGCTCCCTTCCCGGACACCGGGGAGCTGTTTTTT

J: TRBJ2-1
length: 19
V: TRBV6-5
D: TRBD2
size: -
CDR3: CASSYSVSGRVRAYNEQFF
DNA: TGTGCCAGCAGTTACTCGGTTAGCGGGAGGGTCCGGGCCTACAATGAGCAGTTCTTC

J: TRBJ2-7
length: 12
V: TRBV20-1
D: -
size: -
CDR3: CTPGDSPRGVYF
DNA: TGCACCCCGGGGGATAGCCCGCGAGGAGTTTACTTC

J: TRBJ1-5
length: 11
V: TRBV5-8
D: -
size: many
CDR3: CASSPQQPQHF
DNA: TGTGCCAGCAGCCCCCAGCAGCCCCAGCATTTT

J: TRBJ1-1
length: 15
V: TRBV5-6
D: TRBD1
size: -
CDR3: CASSLDRVSIMGAFF
DNA: TGTGCCAGCAGCCTTGACAGGGTCTCAATAATGGGTGCTTTCTTT

J: TRBJ1-1
length: 14
V: TRBV2
D: TRBD1
size: many
CDR3: CASSDRTGGTEAFF
DNA: TGTGCCAGCAGTGACCGGACAGGGGGGACTGAAGCTTTCTTT

J: TRBJ1-1
length: 17
V: TRBV4-1
D: -
size: few
CDR3: CASSQGSADTLRAEAFF
DNA: TGCGCCAGCAGCCAGGGATCGGCGGATACCCTTAGGGCTGAAGCTTTCTTT

J: TRBJ2-3
length: 18
V: TRBV7-3
D: TRBD2
size: many
CDR3: CASSLNPGLAGITDAQYF
DNA: TGTGCCAGCAGCTTAAACCCAGGGCTAGCGGGAATCACAGATGCGCAGTATTTT

J: TRBJ1-1
length: 18
V: TRBV7-2
D: TRBD1
size: -
CDR3: CASSFPGQGTSLDTEAFF
DNA: TGTGCCAGCAGCTTCCCGGGACAGGGAACGAGTTTGGACACTGAAGCTTTCTTT

J: TRBJ2-3
length: 14
V: TRBV2
D: -
size: many
CDR3: CASRVSEGTDTQYF
DNA: TGTGCCAGCAGGGTTAGCGAAGGCACAGATACGCAGTATTTT

J: TRBJ2-3
length: 13
V: TRBV7-9
D: -
size: many
CDR3: CASSFRDADTQYF
DNA: TGTGCCAGCAGCTTCCGGGACGCAGATACGCAGTATTTT

J: TRBJ1-1
length: 16
V: TRBV4-1
D: TRBD1
size: -
CDR3: CASSQDPGQMNTEAFF
DNA: TGCGCCAGCAGCCAAGATCCGGGACAGATGAACACTGAAGCTTTCTTT

J: TRBJ1-2
length: 14
V: TRBV29-1
D: -
size: many
CDR3: CSVTWPGRAYGYTF
DNA: TGCAGCGTCACGTGGCCGGGACGGGCTTATGGCTACACCTTC

J: TRBJ2-1
length: 17
V: TRBV5-1
D: -
size: many
CDR3: CASSWGIQGSSYNEQFF
DNA: TGCGCCAGCAGCTGGGGTATCCAGGGGAGCTCCTACAATGAGCAGTTCTTC

J: TRBJ1-2
length: 14
V: TRBV7-2
D: -
size: many
CDR3: CASTLDRQSYGYTF
DNA: TGTGCCAGCACCTTAGATCGCCAGAGCTATGGCTACACCTTC

J: TRBJ2-1
length: 17
V: TRBV14
D: -
size: many
CDR3: CASSQGGLRDIGNEQFF
DNA: TGTGCCAGCAGCCAAGGGGGTTTGCGGGACATCGGCAATGAGCAGTTCTTC

J: TRBJ2-3
length: 18
V: TRBV20-1
D: -
size: many
CDR3: CSASSSSFIQTSTDTQYF
DNA: TGCAGTGCTAGTTCTTCTAGTTTTATCCAAACTAGCACAGATACGCAGTATTTT

J: TRBJ1-2
length: 13
V: TRBV7-2
D: -
size: many
CDR3: CANGGLENYGYTF
DNA: TGTGCCAACGGGGGGCTAGAGAACTATGGCTACACCTTC

J: TRBJ1-6
length: 16
V: TRBV28
D: -
size: many
CDR3: CASSKIRGAKGSPLHF
DNA: TGTGCCAGCAGCAAAATACGAGGGGCAAAGGGTTCACCCCTCCACTTT

J: TRBJ2-7
length: 15
V: TRBV13
D: TRBD1
size: few
CDR3: CASSLVGQANYEQYF
DNA: TGTGCCAGCAGCTTAGTGGGACAGGCGAACTACGAGCAGTACTTC

J: TRBJ2-1
length: 15
V: TRBV12-3/TRBV12-4
D: -
size: many
CDR3: CASSLSPGWNNEQFF
DNA: TGTGCCAGCAGCCTAAGCCCGGGGTGGAACAATGAGCAGTTCTTC

J: TRBJ2-4
length: 13
V: TRBV20-1
D: TRBD2
size: many
CDR3: CSASGGAKNIQYF
DNA: TGCAGTGCTAGCGGGGGGGCCAAAAACATTCAGTACTTC

J: TRBJ2-1
length: 12
V: TRBV5-4
D: -
size: -
CDR3: CASSAYYMAPFF
DNA: TGTGCCAGCAGCGCCTACTACATGGCCCCGTTCTTC

J: TRBJ2-1
length: 15
V: TRBV27
D: -
size: many
CDR3: CASSYPETSYNEQFF
DNA: TGTGCCAGCAGCTACCCCGAGACCTCCTACAATGAGCAGTTCTTC

J: TRBJ2-1
length: 13
V: TRBV28
D: -
size: many
CDR3: CASRLAGSNEQFF
DNA: TGTGCCAGCCGACTCGCGGGATCGAATGAGCAGTTCTTC

J: TRBJ1-4
length: 11
V: TRBV20-1
D: -
size: -
CDR3: CSASLNEKLFF
DNA: TGCAGTGCTAGCTTAAATGAAAAACTGTTTTTT

J: TRBJ2-2
length: 15
V: TRBV19
D: TRBD2
size: many
CDR3: CASSRTRRIPGELFF
DNA: TGTGCCAGTAGTCGGACTAGAAGGATTCCCGGGGAGCTGTTTTTT

J: TRBJ2-3
length: 14
V: TRBV15
D: -
size: many
CDR3: CATSRDGGTDTQYF
DNA: TGTGCCACCAGCAGAGACGGGGGCACAGATACGCAGTATTTT

J: TRBJ1-2
length: 16
V: TRBV28
D: -
size: many
CDR3: CASSLIGGLRNYGYTF
DNA: TGTGCCAGCAGTTTAATAGGGGGGTTACGTAACTATGGCTACACCTTC

J: TRBJ1-6
length: 17
V: TRBV4-1
D: -
size: -
CDR3: CASSHTLTGGNNSPLHF
DNA: TGCGCCAGCAGCCACACCCTGACCGGGGGGAATAACTCACCCCTCCACTTT

J: TRBJ2-5
length: 15
V: TRBV20-1
D: TRBD2
size: many
CDR3: CSARAGLAGGETQYF
DNA: TGCAGTGCTCGCGCGGGACTAGCGGGAGGAGAGACCCAGTACTTC

J: TRBJ2-3
length: 13
V: TRBV6-1
D: -
size: few
CDR3: CASSEVGTDTQYF
DNA: TGTGCCAGCAGTGAGGTCGGGACAGATACGCAGTATTTT

J: TRBJ2-7
length: 15
V: TRBV6-1
D: TRBD2
size: many
CDR3: CASRRALAGAYEQYF
DNA: TGTGCCAGCAGACGCGCACTAGCGGGAGCCTACGAGCAGTACTTC

J: TRBJ2-3
length: 13
V: TRBV10-3
D: -
size: -
CDR3: CAIRRPERGTQYF
DNA: TGTGCCATCAGGCGGCCCGAGAGGGGGACGCAGTATTTT

J: TRBJ1-4
length: 16
V: TRBV5-1
D: -
size: -
CDR3: CASSLVPTGRNEKLFF
DNA: TGCGCCAGCAGCTTAGTCCCTACAGGGCGTAATGAAAAACTGTTTTTT

J: TRBJ2-3
length: 12
V: TRBV12-3/TRBV12-4
D: -
size: many
CDR3: CASSPQGGTQYF
DNA: TGTGCCAGCAGTCCTCAGGGGGGTACGCAGTATTTT

J: TRBJ1-2
length: 16
V: TRBV7-2
D: TRBD1
size: few
CDR3: CASSLAGRGRWYGYTF
DNA: TGTGCCAGCAGCTTAGCTGGCAGGGGGCGGTGGTATGGCTACACCTTC

J: TRBJ2-7
length: 15
V: TRBV27
D: TRBD2
size: many
CDR3: CASSPTSGLWYEQYF
DNA: TGTGCCAGCAGTCCTACTAGCGGGCTCTGGTACGAGCAGTACTTC

J: TRBJ1-1
length: 13
V: TRBV29-1
D: -
size: few
CDR3: CSAGVTLNTEAFF
DNA: TGCAGCGCCGGGGTTACATTGAACACTGAAGCTTTCTTT